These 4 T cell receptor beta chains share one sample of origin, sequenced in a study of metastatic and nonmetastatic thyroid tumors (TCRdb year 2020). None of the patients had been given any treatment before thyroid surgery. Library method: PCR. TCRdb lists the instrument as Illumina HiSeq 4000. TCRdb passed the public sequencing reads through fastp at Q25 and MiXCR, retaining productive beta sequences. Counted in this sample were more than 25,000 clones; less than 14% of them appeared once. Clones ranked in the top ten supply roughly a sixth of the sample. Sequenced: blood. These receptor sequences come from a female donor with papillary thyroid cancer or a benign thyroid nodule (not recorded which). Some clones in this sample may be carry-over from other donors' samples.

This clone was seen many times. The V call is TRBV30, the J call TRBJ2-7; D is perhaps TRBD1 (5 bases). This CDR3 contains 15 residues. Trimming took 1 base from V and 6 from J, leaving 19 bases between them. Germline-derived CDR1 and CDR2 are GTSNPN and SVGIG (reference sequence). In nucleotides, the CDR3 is TGTGCCTGGAGTGCCCCAGGGAATTGGGGAAGCGAGCAGTACTTC. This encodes CAWSAPGNWGSEQYF.

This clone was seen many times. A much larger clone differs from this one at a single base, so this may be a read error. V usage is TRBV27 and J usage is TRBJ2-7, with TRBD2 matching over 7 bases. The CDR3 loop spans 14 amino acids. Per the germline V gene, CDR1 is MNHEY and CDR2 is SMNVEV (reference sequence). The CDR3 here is CASSPGTTSYEQCF. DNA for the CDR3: TGTGCCAGCAGTCCCGGGACTACCTCCTACGAGCAGTGCTTC.

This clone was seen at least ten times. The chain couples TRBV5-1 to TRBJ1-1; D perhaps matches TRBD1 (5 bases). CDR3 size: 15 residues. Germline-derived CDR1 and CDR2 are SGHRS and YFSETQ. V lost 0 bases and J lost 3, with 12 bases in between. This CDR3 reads CASSLAAGEYTEAFF. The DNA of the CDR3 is TGCGCCAGCAGCTTGGCGGCGGGGGAGTACACTGAAGCTTTCTTT.

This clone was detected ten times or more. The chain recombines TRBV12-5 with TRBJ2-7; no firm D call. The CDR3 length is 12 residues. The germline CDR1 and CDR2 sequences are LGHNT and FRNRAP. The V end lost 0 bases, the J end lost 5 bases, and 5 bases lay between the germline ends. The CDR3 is CASGLVRHEQYF. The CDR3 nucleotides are TGTGCTAGTGGTTTGGTACGGCACGAGCAGTACTTC.